This passage covers 10 T cell receptor beta chains from one sample sequenced in a study of T cells in Graves' hyperthyroidism and ophthalmopathy. Researchers amplified the TCR beta CDR3 regions from RNA transcripts. TCR CDR3 regions were first amplified by RT-PCR with HTBI primers. One entry per CDR3 protein results from TCRdb running MiXCR on the multiplex PCR reads. The sample holds more than 350,000 distinct CDR3 sequences, over 12% seen once. Input material: blood. Receptors were obtained from a woman between 55 and 75 years old with Graves' ophthalmopathy.

The rearrangement joins TRBV19 to TRBJ1-6; 7 bases fit TRBD1. This CDR3 has 15 residues. Germline V CDR1 and CDR2: LNHDA, SQIVND (reference sequence). J gave up 7 bases and V 1 base, and 4 bases lay outside the gene matches. CDR3 in DNA: TGTGCCAGTAGTATAGGGGACAGCACGAATTCACCCCTCCACTTT. Its translation: CASSIGDSTNSPLHF.

This clonotype was found many times. The genes are TRBV2 and TRBJ2-4; D ambiguous. Trimming stripped 1 base from V and 5 bases from J, with 6 bases between. This CDR3 contains 13 residues. Looked up from germline, CDR1 is SNHLY and CDR2 is FYNNEI. In DNA form, the CDR3 reads TGTGCCAGCAGTGAAGGGGCAGAAAACATTCAGTACTTC. This codes for CASSEGAENIQYF.

This clonotype was seen at least ten times. V usage is TRBV6-2 or TRBV6-3 and J usage is TRBJ2-7; D not certain. Germline V lookup: CDR1 MNHEY, CDR2 SVGEGT. This CDR3 is built from 13 residues. The V end was cut by 2 bases, the J end by 7 bases, with 12 bases between. The CDR3 nucleotides read TGTGCCAGCAGTTACGACCGCCCTGGGGAGCAGTACTTC. Translated, it gives CASSYDRPGEQYF.

The J gene is TRBJ2-7, the V gene TRBV11-1; tentative D call: TRBD2 (6 bases). The CDR3 consists of 15 residues. Trimming took off 5 bases at V and 4 bases at J, with 18 bases between the two ends. The germline V gene has CDR1 SGHAT and CDR2 FQDESV (reference sequence). CDR3 region: CASSGRGLNQYEQYF. CDR3 DNA sequence: TGTGCCAGCAGCGGCCGCGGACTAAATCAATACGAGCAGTACTTC.

Concerning this clonotype: A read error is possible here, since a much larger clone lies one base away. The rearrangement uses TRBV9 and TRBJ2-1; 9 bases agree with TRBD2. Germline loops: CDR1 SGDLS, CDR2 YYNGEE. The CDR3 is 15 residues long. CDR3 sequence (DNA): TGTGCCAGCAGCGGTAGCGGGAGTCGGATCGATGAGCGGTTCTTC. Translated: CASSGSGSRIDERFF.

This clonotype has just a few counts. A much larger clonotype is one base distant, so this may be a read error. As DNA, the CDR3 is TGTGCCAGCTGTTCACAAGTCACAGATACGCAGTATTTT. This encodes CASCSQVTDTQYF. The genes are TRBV7-2 and TRBJ2-3, with D unclear. Germline values: CDR1 SGHTA, CDR2 FQGNSA. V was pared by 8 bases and J by 2 bases, with 11 bases between. This CDR3 is 13 amino acids long.

The chain combines TRBV20-1 with TRBJ1-2; TRBD1 is a possible D gene (5 bases). The germline gives CDR1 DFQATT, CDR2 SNEGSKA (reference sequence). The CDR3 spans 13 residues. Trimming shortened V by 5 bases and J by 4 bases, and 14 bases separated the two germline ends. The CDR3 is CSASGAWGYGYTF. The CDR3 nucleotides read TGCAGTGCTTCCGGGGCTTGGGGCTATGGCTACACCTTC.

The rearrangement joins TRBV3-1 to TRBJ2-4; D perhaps matches TRBD2 (6 bases). There are 15 residues in the CDR3. CDR1 is LGHDT and CDR2 is YNNKEL in the germline V gene (reference sequence). Trimming removed 7 bases from V and 1 base from J, with 14 bases in between. The CDR3 bases are TGTGCCAGCACGACTTTGGGGGGTGCCAAAAACATTCAGTACTTC. This codes for CASTTLGGAKNIQYF.

There are many counts of this clonotype. The genes are TRBV12-3 or TRBV12-4 and TRBJ2-2; TRBD2 aligns across 11 bases. This CDR3 has 17 amino acids. Trimming at V came to 4 bases and at J to 8 bases, leaving 12 bases not matched to a gene. In DNA form, the CDR3 reads TGTGCCAGCAGTTCCCCGGGACTAGCGGTTCGCGAGGGGGAGCTGTTTTTT. Its translation: CASSSPGLAVREGELFF.

In this sample, this clonotype turned up many times. The chain is built from TRBV5-1 and TRBJ2-3; no reliable D call. Germline loops: CDR1 SGHRS, CDR2 YFSETQ. Deletions cut 4 bases from V and 2 bases from J, with 11 bases between. This CDR3 has 14 amino acids. The CDR3 spells CASSPRSPTDTQYF. In nucleotides, the CDR3 is TGCGCCAGCAGCCCCCGGTCTCCCACAGATACGCAGTATTTT.